The entry that follows covers one TCR beta chain sequence. Profiled with immunoSEQ multiplex PCR; TCRdb holds only in-frame clones, not every one. The sample has 50,000 to 65,000 clones, roughly 80% seen once. Documented time point: baseline, week 1 (first vaccination visit). Treatment defined: pre-vaccination baseline after standard-of-care therapy. The data are from a study of a mutant IDH1 vaccine in newly diagnosed glioma. Study-level information: Most patients had received both radiotherapy and temozolomide, the prior options being radiotherapy, temozolomide, or both.

Sequences were derived from PBMCs, sampled from a glioma patient treated with radiotherapy, temozolomide or both. The TCR sequence derives from a woman in her 40s with glioma.

CDR3 loop: CASSTAGNGYTF. In DNA, the CDR3 is TGTGCCAGCAGCACCGCAGGGAACGGCTACACCTTC. The chain couples TRBV5-4 to TRBJ1-2, with a tentative D call TRBD1 (5 bases). The CDR3 totals 12 residues. Deletions cut 4 bases from V and 8 bases from J, with 12 bases between. From germline, CDR1 is SGHNT and CDR2 YYREEE (reference sequence).